The entry below describes one T cell receptor beta chain. Its cognate antigen is unknown. The sample is drawn from a study of PD-1 blockade in classical Hodgkin lymphoma. Clones were sequenced by immunoSEQ multiplex PCR, and TCRdb holds only the in-frame ones, with some missing. The data contain 20,000 to 25,000 clones, roughly three quarters of them singletons. Notes on the study in general: Relapsed/refractory patients reportedly had lower baseline diversity than newly diagnosed patients. Prior therapy or disease activity may underlie the repertoire differences, whose causes remain undefined.

The time point denotes: cycle 4 day 1 (C4D1), after around six weeks of nivolumab. The patients all showed relapse after autologous stem cell transplantation, while their brentuximab vedotin exposure varied. Best responses fell into complete response, partial response or progressive disease. The TCR was taken from a human donor with classical Hodgkin lymphoma. The sample consisted of peripheral blood mononuclear cells (PBMCs), taken before the fourth cycle of nivolumab.

The DNA of the CDR3 is TGTGCCAGCAGCGTACTTACAGGTCTCTACAATGAGCAGTTCTTC. It yields the protein CASSVLTGLYNEQFF. The V gene is TRBV9, the J gene TRBJ2-1; possible D gene TRBD1, 5 bases. Germline V gene data show CDR1 as SGDLS and CDR2 as YYNGEE. The CDR3 is 15 amino acids. The ends were cut back, 1 base at V and 3 bases at J, with 11 bases in the middle.